The sequence of this T cell receptor beta chain was determined in a study of cytomegalovirus exposure and HLA in healthy donors. Whole-study findings and limits: In vitro experiments confirmed that a few CMV-associated chains were specific for CMV antigens. Accounts indicate the classifier identified cytomegalovirus status with strong specificity and sensitivity. In a later analysis, donors in an Asian-associated ancestry cluster reportedly had fewer N-insertions in productive TCRs than the cohort mean.

Concerning this clone itself: Its antigen remains unknown.

PCR involved 60 Vbeta and 13 Jbeta primers. Measured with immunoSEQ multiplex PCR; TCRdb has only the in-frame clones, and not every one. The data contain around 200,000 clones, approximately 75% of them singletons. The CDR3 covers 13 residues. Germline V gene lookup returns CDR1 MNHEY and CDR2 SMNVEV (reference sequence). With 5 bases clipped from V and 10 bases from J, the junction kept 10 bases outside the gene matches. Whereas donors were nominally healthy upon sampling, unrecorded immune exposures were probable. The gene calls are TRBV27 and TRBJ2-7, with TRBD1 identical over 8 bases. This TCR came from a man aged 25-45 years in good health and CMV-seropositive. The source material was PBMCs. This CDR3 reads CASSTGTGIYQYF. In DNA form, the CDR3 reads TGTGCCAGCAGTACCGGGACAGGAATATACCAGTACTTC.